The clone carrying this T cell receptor beta chain was seen many times. Antigen unknown. This sample is drawn from a study of regulatory T cells in long-lasting Graves disease. At the level of the study: Graves' patients, newly diagnosed, had taken antithyroid drugs under 3 months.

The time point: newly diagnosed GD, antithyroid drugs for less than 3 months. Following extraction of RNA from PBMCs, that RNA was used to make the TCR library. Both iRepertoire HTBI primers and Arm-PCR of CDR3 regions were used to build the TCR beta libraries. TCRdb recomputed calls from the multiplex PCR reads with MiXCR, one row per CDR3 protein. The sample includes 300,000 to 400,000 distinct CDR3 sequences, 15% to 20% of them seen just once. Study-wide points: Segments TRBV28, TRBJ1-2 and TRBJ2-5 showed preferential usage in persistent disease.

CDR3 length equals 11 residues. The V and J ends lost 6 bases and 10 bases respectively, with 11 bases between them. The sequenced sample was peripheral blood mononuclear cells (PBMCs), obtained at new diagnosis, from a patient treated with antithyroid drugs. The chain combines TRBV12-3 or TRBV12-4 with TRBJ2-3; weak D call: TRBD2 (5 bases). The TCR comes from a female donor with Graves disease. Written as DNA, the CDR3 is TGTGCCAGCAGAGCGGTTGAGGCGCAGTATTTT. This gives the protein CASRAVEAQYF.